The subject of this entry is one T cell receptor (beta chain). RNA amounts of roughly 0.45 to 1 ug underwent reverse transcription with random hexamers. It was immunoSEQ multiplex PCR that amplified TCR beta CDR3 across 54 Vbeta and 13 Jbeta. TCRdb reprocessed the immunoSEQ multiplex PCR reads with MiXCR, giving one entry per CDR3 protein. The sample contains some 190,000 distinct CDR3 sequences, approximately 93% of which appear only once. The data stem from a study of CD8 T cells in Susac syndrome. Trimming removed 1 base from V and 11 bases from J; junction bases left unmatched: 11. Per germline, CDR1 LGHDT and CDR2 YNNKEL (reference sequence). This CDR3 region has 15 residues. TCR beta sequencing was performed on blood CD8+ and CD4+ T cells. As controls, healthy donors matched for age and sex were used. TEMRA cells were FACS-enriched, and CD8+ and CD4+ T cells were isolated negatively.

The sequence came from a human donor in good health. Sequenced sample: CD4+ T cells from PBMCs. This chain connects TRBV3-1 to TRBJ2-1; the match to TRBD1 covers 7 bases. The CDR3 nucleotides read TGTGCCAGCAGCCAAGCAGGACGGACAGGCGGAAAGCAGTTCTTC. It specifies CASSQAGRTGGKQFF.